Listed here are 5 T cell receptor beta chains from one sample, sequenced in a study of blood T cell repertoires in COVID-19. TCRdb's copy holds only in-frame clones and misses some; the assay was immunoSEQ multiplex PCR. Of under 200,000 clones in the sample, 75% to 95% were seen once. Material for sequencing was peripheral blood. The receptors stem from a man aged 50-59 years with acute or convalescent COVID-19.

The count of this clone is one. The V and J genes are TRBV29-1 and TRBJ2-7; 8 nucleotides match TRBD2. J was trimmed by 5 bases and V by 0 bases; bases with no gene match: 3. The CDR3 is made up of 13 amino acids. The V gene's germline CDR1 is SQVTM and CDR2 ANQGSEA. The CDR3 protein is CSVEDRAGDEQYF. DNA for the CDR3: TGCAGCGTTGAAGATCGAGCGGGAGACGAGCAGTACTTC.

The chain has TRBV2 and TRBJ2-4; weak D call: TRBD2 (5 bases). The germline CDR1 and CDR2 sequences are SNHLY and FYNNEI. This CDR3 has 15 residues. Trimming cost V 1 base and J 7 bases, with 14 bases left between them. The CDR3 DNA reads as TGTGCCAGCAGTGAAGTTCGGGGTCTCGGGAACATTCAGTACTTC. Amino acid sequence: CASSEVRGLGNIQYF. The variable domain in full, with the rest retrieved from reference TRBV2 and TRBJ2-4, is EPEVTQTPSHQVTQMGQEVILRCVPISNHLYFYWYRQILGQKVEFLVSFYNNEISEKSEIFDDQFSVERPDGSNFTLKIRSTKLEDSAMYFCASSEVRGLGNIQYFGAGTRLSVL.

This chain links TRBV7-9 with TRBJ2-2; D perhaps matches TRBD2 (5 bases). The CDR3 is 14 amino acids. Trimming stripped 2 bases from V and 5 bases from J, with 9 bases between. Per germline, CDR1 SEHNR and CDR2 FQNEAQ (reference sequence). The CDR3 loop is CASSLSGETGELFF. In nucleotides, the CDR3 is TGTGCCAGCAGCTTAAGCGGAGAAACCGGGGAGCTGTTTTTT. The variable domain in full, completed from reference TRBV7-9 and TRBJ2-2, reads DTGVSQNPRHKITKRGQNVTFRCDPISEHNRLYWYRQTLGQGPEFLTYFQNEAQLEKSRLLSDRFSAERPKGSFSTLEIQRTEQGDSAMYLCASSLSGETGELFFGEGSRLTVL.

This chain's CDR3 is CASSQDFAREGVRPQHF. For the CDR3, the DNA is TGTGCCAGCAGCCAAGATTTTGCCAGGGAGGGGGTAAGGCCCCAGCATTTT. The chain recombines TRBV4-2 with TRBJ1-5; weak D call: TRBD1 (6 bases). Germline V gene sequence: CDR1 LGHNA, CDR2 YNFKEQ. The CDR3 contains 17 residues. Trimming shortened V by 0 bases and J by 9 bases, and 21 bases separated the two germline ends.

The rearrangement joins TRBV6-6 to TRBJ2-3; TRBD2 matches 13 bases. Germline V gives CDR1 MNHNY, CDR2 SVGAGI (reference sequence). J gave up 4 bases and V 7 bases, and 5 bases lay outside the gene matches. This CDR3 contains 15 residues. This CDR3 reads CASMGLAGMADTQYF. The CDR3 DNA reads as TGTGCCAGCATGGGACTAGCGGGGATGGCAGATACGCAGTATTTT.